A single sample is the source of the 26 T cell receptor beta chains below, sequenced in a study of tissue T cells after allogeneic stem cell transplantation. The method was immunoSEQ multiplex PCR; TCRdb's version includes in-frame clones alone and lacks a portion of them. Of approximately 17,000 clones listed, about three quarters are singletons. The specimen sequenced was spleen. The receptors shown here come from a female BALB/c mouse in good health. The MHC haplotype recorded for the strain is H2-d.

This clone was picked up a small number of times. All gene names here are mouse names. Read data end 1 residue before the CDR3 end; the end is taken from the germline J gene. This chain links TRBV1 with TRBJ2-5, with TRBD1 identical over 10 bases. This CDR3 spans 14 amino acids. Germline V gene sequence: CDR1 NSQYPW, CDR2 LRSPGD (reference sequence). V shed 5 bases and J 5 bases; nucleotides not matched to a gene: 4. Partial CDR3 DNA: TGCACCTGCAGTAACCGGACAGGGGGAGACACCCAGTAC. Its translation: CTCSNRTGGDTQY. From start to end, the CDR3 is CTCSNRTGGDTQYF.

Concerning this clone: Gene names denote mouse genes. The sequence runs out 1 residue before the end of the CDR3; the remainder is reconstructed from the germline J gene. The same CDR3 arises from other DNA sequences in this sample as well. The V gene is TRBV2, the J gene TRBJ1-4; possible D gene TRBD1, 6 bases. Germline V gene lookup returns CDR1 LGHNA and CDR2 YSYQKL. This CDR3 has 15 amino acids. V was shortened by 0 bases and J by 3 bases, with 8 bases between the two germline ends. CDR3 loop: CASSQDGTTNERLFF. Partial CDR3 DNA: TGTGCCAGCAGCCAAGACGGGACAACCAACGAAAGATTATTT.

Worth noting for this clone: Genes and germline come from the mouse. The DNA ends 1 residue before the CDR3 does, and the rest of the CDR3 is filled in from the germline J gene. The V gene is TRBV17, the J gene TRBJ2-5; tentatively, D is TRBD2 (6 bases). The length of the CDR3 is 14 residues. Trimming pared 1 base from V and 2 bases from J, leaving 7 bases between. CDR1 and CDR2 (germline): MNHDT, YYDKIL. CDR3 loop: CASSRGGVQDTQYF. The covered CDR3 bases are TGTGCTAGCAGTAGAGGGGGGGTCCAAGACACCCAGTAC.

On this clone itself: Genes here carry mouse names. The CDR3 is cut off 1 residue early in the read; its end comes from the germline J gene. The chain uses TRBV13-2 and TRBJ2-7; TRBD2 aligns across 9 bases. Germline V gene lookup returns CDR1 NNHNN and CDR2 SYGAGS (reference sequence). The CDR3 has 15 amino acids. J was trimmed by 6 bases and V by 0 bases; bases with no gene match: 7. CDR3 loop: CASGDANGGAGEQYF. The sequenced part of the CDR3 DNA is TGTGCCAGCGGTGATGCAAATGGGGGGGCAGGTGAACAGTAC.

With regard to this clone: Gene labels here are mouse ones. The sequence runs out 1 residue before the end of the CDR3; the remainder is reconstructed from the germline J gene. V usage is TRBV13-3 and J usage is TRBJ2-5, with 12 bases identical to TRBD2. V was clipped by 4 bases and J by 4 bases; unmatched bases: 4. This CDR3 contains 15 residues. CDR1 is NNHDY and CDR2 is SYVADS in the germline V gene. The sequenced part of the CDR3 DNA is TGTGCCAGCAGTCCCGGGACTGGGGGGAAAGACACCCAGTAC. It encodes CASSPGTGGKDTQY. The full CDR3 reads CASSPGTGGKDTQYF.

This clone was counted only a few times. The gene names here belong to mouse. Read coverage stops 1 residue before the CDR3 terminus; the germline J gene supplies the remainder. The chain is built from TRBV17 and TRBJ2-7; 9 positions match TRBD2. Germline V lookup: CDR1 MNHDT, CDR2 YYDKIL. V lost 2 bases, J lost 6 bases, and 5 bases stayed unmatched. This CDR3 has 14 amino acids. CDR3 DNA, as far as it was read: TGTGCTAGCAGTAGATTGGGGGGGCGCTTTGAACAGTAC. It specifies CASSRLGGRFEQY. The CDR3 as a whole reads CASSRLGGRFEQYF.

This clone has only one observation. Mouse gene names and germline throughout. The read halts 1 residue ahead of the CDR3 end, with the missing end drawn from the germline J gene. This chain connects TRBV5 to TRBJ1-4; D not resolved. V was clipped by 0 bases and J by 3 bases, with 5 bases between them. Germline lookup yields CDR1 LGHNA and CDR2 YNLKQL (reference sequence). The CDR3 is 14 residues long. CDR3 sequence: CASSQDTANERLFF. The covered CDR3 bases are TGTGCCAGCAGCCAAGATACGGCCAACGAAAGATTATTT.

With regard to this clone: The gene names given are mouse names. The read comes to an end 1 residue before the CDR3 does, leaving the germline J gene to fill in the end. The chain couples TRBV19 to TRBJ2-3; D perhaps matches TRBD2 (6 bases). Trimming pared 1 base from V and 0 bases from J, leaving 9 bases between. This CDR3 is 15 amino acids long. Per germline, CDR1 FNHDT and CDR2 SITEND (reference sequence). The CDR3 region is CASSITGSSAETLYF. The DNA read from the CDR3 is TGTGCCAGCAGTATAACTGGGTCTAGTGCAGAAACGCTGTAT.

Comments on this clone: Genes and germline come from the mouse. The read gets to within 1 residue of the CDR3 end, and the germline J gene fills in the rest. The chain has TRBV13-1 and TRBJ2-7, with 9 bases matching TRBD2. Unmatched junction bases numbered 8, after V lost 2 bases and J lost 2 bases. CDR1 is NSHNY, CDR2 SYGAGN, per germline. The CDR3 has 16 amino acids. CDR3 bases read: TGTGCCAGCAGTGAGCCCTCGACTGGGGGAACCTATGAACAGTAC. The encoded protein is CASSEPSTGGTYEQY. The whole CDR3 region reads CASSEPSTGGTYEQYF.

As concerns this clone: Each gene name is a mouse one. Partial CDR3 DNA: TGTGCCAGCAAAGACAGTGCAAACACAGAAGTCTTC. This gives the protein CASKDSANTEVF. The whole CDR3 region reads CASKDSANTEVFF. This rearrangement joins TRBV2 to TRBJ1-1; D is possibly TRBD1 (5 bases). Sequencing ends 1 residue short of the CDR3 end; the germline J gene provides the rest. This CDR3 spans 13 amino acids. V was clipped by 7 bases and J by 0 bases, with 9 bases between them. Looked up from germline, CDR1 is LGHNA and CDR2 is YSYQKL.

In the case of this clone: Mouse gene names apply. The CDR3 goes on 1 residue after the read ends, and that part is filled in from the germline J gene. The rearrangement joins TRBV5 to TRBJ2-3, with D possibly being TRBD2 (6 bases). The germline V gene has CDR1 LGHNA and CDR2 YNLKQL (reference sequence). The CDR3 runs 14 residues. V lost 4 bases and J lost 5, with 13 bases in between. Here the CDR3 reads CASSPPGGRETLYF. The sequenced CDR3 bases are TGTGCCAGCAGCCCCCCGGGGGGACGAGAAACGCTGTAT.

Only one count was recorded for this clone. Genes and germline are mouse. The read falls 1 residue short of the CDR3 end, and the missing part is taken from the germline J gene. The chain employs TRBV29 and TRBJ1-3; D is ambiguous. Trimming removed 2 bases from V and 3 bases from J, with 2 bases in between. CDR3 length: 12 amino acids. Germline-derived CDR1 and CDR2 are MSHET and SYDVDS. Partial CDR3 DNA: TGTGCTAGCAGTTTAGATGGAAATACGCTCTAT. Protein product: CASSLDGNTLY. The CDR3 in full is CASSLDGNTLYF.

Points on this clone: Any gene name here is a mouse gene name. The missing CDR3 end, 1 residue past where the read stops, is filled in from the germline J gene. The V call is TRBV13-2, the J call TRBJ2-4; 14 bases are shared with TRBD2. The CDR3 is 18 amino acids. Germline V lookup: CDR1 NNHNN, CDR2 SYGAGS (reference sequence). The junction had 6 bases not matched to a gene; V was cut back by 3 bases and J by 0 bases. The CDR3 reads CASGVRDWGGASQNTLYF. The covered CDR3 bases are TGTGCCAGCGGTGTCCGGGACTGGGGGGGCGCTAGTCAAAACACCTTGTAC.

A note on this clone: All gene names here are mouse names. The read gets to within 1 residue of the CDR3 end, and the germline J gene fills in the rest. V gene TRBV13-3 combines with J gene TRBJ2-5; weak D call: TRBD1 (6 bases). The germline V gene encodes CDR1 NNHDY and CDR2 SYVADS. Trimming took off 0 bases at V and 2 bases at J, with 10 bases between the two ends. CDR3 size: 15 residues. CDR3 DNA (partial): TGTGCCAGCAGTGATGCATCCAGGGGCCAAGACACCCAGTAC. This codes for CASSDASRGQDTQY. Given in full, the CDR3 is CASSDASRGQDTQYF.

To note about this clone: Gene and germline names: mouse. Read data end 1 residue before the CDR3 end; the end is taken from the germline J gene. The genes are TRBV13-2 and TRBJ2-1; 10 bases align to TRBD2. The CDR3 totals 13 residues. With V trimmed by 5 bases and J by 4 bases, 0 bases remained unmatched. Germline CDR1 reads NNHNN; CDR2 reads SYGAGS (reference sequence). The part of the CDR3 DNA that was read is TGTGCCAGCGGGACTGGGGGGTATGCTGAGCAGTTC. This codes for CASGTGGYAEQF. The whole CDR3 sequence is CASGTGGYAEQFF.

Regarding this clone: The gene names given are mouse names. The CDR3 end falls 1 residue outside the read, so it is completed with the germline J gene. The chain is built from TRBV24 and TRBJ2-5, with 7 nucleotides matching TRBD1. This CDR3 region has 14 residues. Germline V CDR1 and CDR2: KGHTA, FRNEEI. V trimming: 6 bases; J trimming: 3 bases; junction bases outside the gene matches: 6. The CDR3 is CASRTGTAQDTQYF. The CDR3 bases that were read are TGTGCCAGCAGAACCGGGACAGCACAAGACACCCAGTAC.

A note on this clone: Mouse germline and gene names are used. The read finishes 1 residue shy of the CDR3 end, and the germline J gene is used to complete it. The rearrangement joins TRBV19 to TRBJ1-6; unclear D gene. TRBJ1-6 qualifies as an ORF whose function is uncertain. Germline CDR1 reads FNHDT; CDR2 reads SITEND (reference sequence). The germline V and J ends were trimmed by 0 bases and 0 bases, with 4 bases remaining between them. The CDR3 runs to 15 residues. CDR3 in amino acids: CASSIGGSYNSPLYF. The part of the CDR3 DNA that was read is TGTGCCAGCAGTATAGGGGGTTCCTATAATTCGCCCCTCTAC.

A note on this clone: Any gene name here is a mouse gene name. Sequencing ends 1 residue short of the CDR3 end; the germline J gene provides the rest. The chain carries TRBV5 and TRBJ2-5; D is perhaps TRBD2 (6 bases). Germline-derived CDR1 and CDR2 are LGHNA and YNLKQL (reference sequence). V was clipped by 0 bases and J by 0 bases, with 10 bases between them. The length of the CDR3 is 16 residues. Here the CDR3 reads CASSQEWGINQDTQYF. The DNA read from the CDR3 is TGTGCCAGCAGCCAAGAGTGGGGGATTAACCAAGACACCCAGTAC.

On this clone itself: Mouse germline and gene names are used. The missing CDR3 end, 1 residue past where the read stops, is filled in from the germline J gene. This chain uses TRBV13-2 with TRBJ1-6; D unresolved. TRBJ1-6 belongs to the ORF category, with a function that is uncertain. Germline V CDR1 and CDR2: NNHNN, SYGAGS (reference sequence). This CDR3 spans 16 amino acids. Trimming pared 0 bases from V and 3 bases from J, leaving 10 bases between. The covered CDR3 bases are TGTGCCAGCGGTGATGTCGGCATCAACTATAATTCGCCCCTCTAC. This gives the protein CASGDVGINYNSPLY. The full CDR3 protein reads CASGDVGINYNSPLYF.

About this clone itself: Germline and genes: mouse. The sequence runs out 1 residue before the end of the CDR3; the remainder is reconstructed from the germline J gene. This chain joins TRBV14 and TRBJ1-5, with TRBD1 identical over 7 bases. This CDR3 contains 14 residues. V was pared by 5 bases and J by 3 bases, with 5 bases of the junction left unmatched. CDR1 is SGHDT, CDR2 FRDEAV, per germline. The part of the CDR3 DNA that was read is TGTGCCAGCAGCCACCGGGACAGCAACCAGGCTCCGCTT. Encoded protein: CASSHRDSNQAPL. The entire CDR3 protein reads CASSHRDSNQAPLF.

Concerning this clone: The genes and germline here are from mouse. The read is 1 residue too short to cover the CDR3 end, so that end is filled in from the germline J gene. V usage is TRBV13-2 and J usage is TRBJ1-5; 8 positions match TRBD1. V lost 5 bases and J lost 7; bases outside the gene matches: 2. CDR3 size: 12 residues. Germline V gives CDR1 NNHNN, CDR2 SYGAGS (reference sequence). Here the CDR3 reads CASGRDRQAPLF. CDR3 bases read: TGTGCCAGCGGGCGGGACAGGCAGGCTCCGCTT.

Notes on this clone: All gene names here are mouse names. From the germline J gene comes the end of the CDR3, since the read stops 1 residue before it. The chain recombines TRBV13-2 with TRBJ1-6, with 8 positions matching TRBD1. TRBJ1-6 is an open reading frame whose function is uncertain. Germline V CDR1 and CDR2: NNHNN, SYGAGS (reference sequence). V lost 5 bases, J lost 7 bases, and 2 bases stayed unmatched. This CDR3 is built from 13 residues. CDR3 DNA, as far as it was read: TGTGCCAGCGGGACAGGGGAGAATTCGCCCCTCTAC. Translated, it gives CASGTGENSPLY. The whole CDR3 protein reads CASGTGENSPLYF.

With respect to this clone: Genes and germline come from the mouse. Read sequence stops 1 residue before the CDR3 end, and the germline J gene provides the missing end. The chain joins TRBV31 to TRBJ2-5; 10 nucleotides line up with TRBD2. V lost 0 bases, J lost 7 bases, and 4 bases stayed unmatched. Germline V CDR1 and CDR2: GKSSPN, SITVG. CDR3 size: 14 residues. This CDR3 reads CAWSLSGGAHTQYF. The sequenced CDR3 bases are TGTGCCTGGAGTCTATCTGGGGGGGCGCACACCCAGTAC.

About this clone itself: The germline and genes are mouse ones. The sequence runs out 1 residue before the end of the CDR3; the remainder is reconstructed from the germline J gene. V is TRBV13-1 and J is TRBJ2-3; TRBD1 matches 11 bases. CDR3 length: 15 residues. The V gene's germline CDR1 is NSHNY and CDR2 SYGAGN. With 3 bases clipped from V and 2 bases from J, the junction kept 2 bases outside the gene matches. CDR3 DNA, as far as it was read: TGTGCCAGCAGTGGGGACAGGGGGGTTGCAGAAACGCTGTAT. Translated: CASSGDRGVAETLY. The CDR3 in its entirety is CASSGDRGVAETLYF.

In regard to this clone: Gene labels here are mouse ones. The read ends 1 residue shy of where the CDR3 ends; the end is completed using the germline J gene. The chain has TRBV31 and TRBJ2-4; TRBD1 matches at 9 bases. Trimming took 2 bases from V and 0 from J; bases not matched to a gene: 6. The germline CDR1 and CDR2 sequences are GKSSPN and SITVG. This CDR3 comprises 16 residues. The CDR3 protein is CAWSGTGKGSQNTLYF. The sequenced CDR3 bases are TGTGCCTGGAGTGGGACAGGGAAAGGTAGTCAAAACACCTTGTAC.

Comment on this clone: Here the gene names and germline are mouse. The sequenced fragment ends 1 residue before the CDR3 boundary, so the rest is inferred from the germline J gene. The rearrangement uses TRBV2 and TRBJ2-1; D is possibly TRBD2 (7 bases). The CDR3 consists of 15 residues. Germline CDR1 reads LGHNA; CDR2 reads YSYQKL. Trimming shortened V by 0 bases and J by 4 bases, and 10 bases separated the two germline ends. The CDR3 region is CASSQERGGYAEQFF. The DNA read from the CDR3 is TGTGCCAGCAGCCAAGAGAGGGGGGGGTATGCTGAGCAGTTC.